This T cell receptor (beta chain) was retrieved from a study of blood T cell repertoires in COVID-19. Overall study context: T cells, B-cell-depleted T cells, or PBMCs provided the cDNA or gDNA that served as material.

In the authors' methods: Counts of nucleated cells, estimated from reference gene primer amplification, were obtained. Here immunoSEQ multiplex PCR was the method, and the copy in TCRdb shows in-frame clones only, minus some. The DNA gave D and trimming, while V, J and clone size come from that table. Of about 180,000 clones listed, under 85% are singletons. Germline V CDR1 and CDR2: MNHEY, SVGEGT. V was shortened by 0 bases and J by 2 bases, with 11 bases between the two germline ends. The CDR3 sequence is 15 residues long. Seattle participants joined during active infection and were tracked over time.

The material sequenced was peripheral blood. The origin of this receptor is a woman in her 70s with COVID-19, enrolled during active disease. V and J are TRBV6-2 or TRBV6-3 and TRBJ2-7, with a weak D call TRBD2 (6 bases). Written as DNA, the CDR3 is TGTGCCAGCAGTTACTCGGATAGCGGTGCCTACGAGCAGTACTTC. Its translation is CASSYSDSGAYEQYF.